In this sample, the clone carrying this T cell receptor (beta chain) turned up many times. Trimming removed 5 bases from V and 4 bases from J; junction bases left unmatched: 11. CDR1 and CDR2 from the germline V gene are SGHTA and FQGNSA. The CDR3 covers 15 residues. Thyroid surgery took place with no prior treatment in any patient. Using MiXCR, TCRdb reanalyzed the PCR reads. The sample lists around 20,000 clones, around 20% occurring once. These data are taken from a study of metastatic and nonmetastatic thyroid tumors. This TCR came from a female donor with papillary thyroid cancer or a benign thyroid nodule (not recorded which). Some clones in this sample may be carry-over from other donors' samples. The chain links TRBV7-2 to TRBJ2-7; 7 bases are a match to TRBD2. What was sequenced was blood. CDR3 sequence: CASSPVGGSLYEQYF. Written as DNA, the CDR3 is TGTGCCAGCAGCCCGGTGGGGGGGAGTTTGTACGAGCAGTACTTC.